A selection of T cell receptor beta chains follows, all from one sample in a study of blood T cells in healthy people across ages. TCRdb re-called the 5' RACE reads with MiXCR, one entry per CDR3 protein. This sample has around 1,700,000 distinct CDR3 sequences, with 28% found just once. The sequenced sample consisted of blood. These receptors all stem from a woman between 25 and 40 years old in good health. Each CDR3 is given with its conserved first and last residue. Fields, in order: D gene, clone size, V gene, J gene, CDR3 DNA, CDR3 protein. D genes are given only for firm matches. Part of the rows lack a size; the others show once, few, many or a class for expanded clones.

d_call: NA; clone_size: few; v_call: TRBV6-2/TRBV6-3; j_call: TRBJ1-2; cdr3_nt: TGTGCCAGCAGTTACGAGGGGACGGGAGGCTACACCTTC; cdr3_aa: CASSYEGTGGYTF
d_call: TRBD2; clone_size: NA; v_call: TRBV5-1; j_call: TRBJ2-5; cdr3_nt: TGCGCCAGCAGCCCCGGAGGTAGCGGGGGCACACAGGAGACCCAGTACTTC; cdr3_aa: CASSPGGSGGTQETQYF
d_call: NA; clone_size: few; v_call: TRBV20-1; j_call: TRBJ2-3; cdr3_nt: TGCAGTAGTCCCAGCGAGACAGATACGCAGTATTTT; cdr3_aa: CSSPSETDTQYF
d_call: TRBD2; clone_size: NA; v_call: TRBV12-3/TRBV12-4; j_call: TRBJ2-3; cdr3_nt: TGTGCCAGCAGGCCTCCGGGACTACCAGGTCGGGATACGCAGTATTTT; cdr3_aa: CASRPPGLPGRDTQYF
d_call: TRBD2; clone_size: NA; v_call: TRBV7-6; j_call: TRBJ2-5; cdr3_nt: TGTGCCAGCAGCTTATGGGGCGGGGGGGCAGTGGAGACCCAGTACTTC; cdr3_aa: CASSLWGGGAVETQYF
d_call: TRBD1; clone_size: NA; v_call: TRBV5-4; j_call: TRBJ1-2; cdr3_nt: TGTGCCAGCAGCAGCTGGGGACAGAAAAAAGGCTACACCTTC; cdr3_aa: CASSSWGQKKGYTF
d_call: TRBD2; clone_size: many; v_call: TRBV30; j_call: TRBJ2-7; cdr3_nt: TGTGCCTGGAGTGTTGGCCTAGCGGGACTCTACGAGCAGTACTTC; cdr3_aa: CAWSVGLAGLYEQYF
d_call: NA; clone_size: many; v_call: TRBV29-1; j_call: TRBJ2-5; cdr3_nt: TGCAGCGTTGAGTTCCCGGGGAAGGCCCAGTACTTC; cdr3_aa: CSVEFPGKAQYF
d_call: TRBD2; clone_size: NA; v_call: TRBV7-2; j_call: TRBJ2-3; cdr3_nt: TGTGCCAGCAGCGCGGGGGCGGGGGGGTTGCTTTATACGCAGTATTTT; cdr3_aa: CASSAGAGGLLYTQYF
d_call: TRBD1; clone_size: NA; v_call: TRBV29-1; j_call: TRBJ1-2; cdr3_nt: TGCAGCGCATCACCGGGACAGGGTTCTTCCTATGGCTACACCTTC; cdr3_aa: CSASPGQGSSYGYTF
d_call: TRBD1; clone_size: NA; v_call: TRBV7-2; j_call: TRBJ2-5; cdr3_nt: TGTGCCAGCAGCAAAACCGGGACAGCTTTTCAAGAGACCCAGTACTTC; cdr3_aa: CASSKTGTAFQETQYF
d_call: TRBD2; clone_size: NA; v_call: TRBV5-1; j_call: TRBJ2-1; cdr3_nt: TGCACCAGCAGCGCCGGGACTAGCGGGAGGAGCTCCTACAATGAGCAGTTCTTC; cdr3_aa: CTSSAGTSGRSSYNEQFF
d_call: NA; clone_size: few; v_call: TRBV12-3/TRBV12-4; j_call: TRBJ2-5; cdr3_nt: TGTGCCAGCAGTTATCACAGCCAAGAGACCCAGTACTTC; cdr3_aa: CASSYHSQETQYF
d_call: TRBD1; clone_size: NA; v_call: TRBV29-1; j_call: TRBJ1-1; cdr3_nt: TGCAGCGTTGAATATGGGGTCGGGACAGCTGAAGCTTTCTTT; cdr3_aa: CSVEYGVGTAEAFF
d_call: TRBD2; clone_size: NA; v_call: TRBV5-6; j_call: TRBJ2-3; cdr3_nt: TGTGTCAGCAGATCGACTAGCGGGAGCACAGATACGCAGTATTTT; cdr3_aa: CVSRSTSGSTDTQYF
d_call: TRBD1; clone_size: few; v_call: TRBV6-5; j_call: TRBJ2-7; cdr3_nt: TGTGCCAGCAGAAGGACAGGGAGCCACGAGCAGTACTTC; cdr3_aa: CASRRTGSHEQYF
d_call: NA; clone_size: NA; v_call: TRBV11-2; j_call: TRBJ2-5; cdr3_nt: TGTGCCAGCAGCCCCCCCCGGGGAGGTTTAGAGACCCAGTACTTC; cdr3_aa: CASSPPRGGLETQYF
d_call: NA; clone_size: NA; v_call: TRBV24-1; j_call: TRBJ2-1; cdr3_nt: TGTGCCACCCGCTCGAGCTCGGTAGGTAGTGAGCAGTTCTTC; cdr3_aa: CATRSSSVGSEQFF
d_call: TRBD2; clone_size: few; v_call: TRBV14; j_call: TRBJ2-4; cdr3_nt: TGTGCCAGCAGCCAAGAGACTAGCGGACTAGCCAAAAACATTCAGTACTTC; cdr3_aa: CASSQETSGLAKNIQYF
d_call: TRBD1; clone_size: NA; v_call: TRBV20-1; j_call: TRBJ1-4; cdr3_nt: TGCAGTGCTAGAGTAAGGGGGCGCCGAGAAAAACTGTTTTTT; cdr3_aa: CSARVRGRREKLFF
d_call: TRBD2; clone_size: few; v_call: TRBV6-5; j_call: TRBJ2-5; cdr3_nt: TGTGCCAGCAGTTACGCGGGGGGGAGACCTAAAATCGGGGAGACCCAGTACTTC; cdr3_aa: CASSYAGGRPKIGETQYF
d_call: TRBD2; clone_size: few; v_call: TRBV20-1; j_call: TRBJ2-1; cdr3_nt: TGCAGTGCTAGATTTCCGACTAGCGGGATCGGAAATGAGCAGTTCTTC; cdr3_aa: CSARFPTSGIGNEQFF
d_call: TRBD2; clone_size: many; v_call: TRBV20-1; j_call: TRBJ2-3; cdr3_nt: TGCAGTGCTAGAGCCCCGTTGGCTAGCGGGAGTCCAGATACGCAGTATTTT; cdr3_aa: CSARAPLASGSPDTQYF
d_call: NA; clone_size: many; v_call: TRBV29-1; j_call: TRBJ2-1; cdr3_nt: TGCAGCGTTGAACCAGGGTCTGGGGTGGGCTACAATGAGCAGTTCTTC; cdr3_aa: CSVEPGSGVGYNEQFF
d_call: NA; clone_size: NA; v_call: TRBV30; j_call: TRBJ1-4; cdr3_nt: TGTGCCTGGAGTCCCCGAGTTAGCGGAAAACTGTTTTTT; cdr3_aa: CAWSPRVSGKLFF
d_call: NA; clone_size: NA; v_call: TRBV7-2; j_call: TRBJ2-7; cdr3_nt: TGTGCCAGCAGCTTAGACCTAGCCTTCTACAATGAGCAGTACTTC; cdr3_aa: CASSLDLAFYNEQYF
d_call: NA; clone_size: few; v_call: TRBV5-1; j_call: TRBJ2-3; cdr3_nt: TGCGCCAACAGCTTGGCCCCCCCCGGGAGTGGCACAGATACGCAGTATTTT; cdr3_aa: CANSLAPPGSGTDTQYF
d_call: NA; clone_size: many; v_call: TRBV29-1; j_call: TRBJ1-2; cdr3_nt: TGCAGCGCGACGGTTCCACCCTATGGCTACACCTTC; cdr3_aa: CSATVPPYGYTF
d_call: NA; clone_size: NA; v_call: TRBV29-1; j_call: TRBJ1-3; cdr3_nt: TGCAGCGTTGAAGGGTTCGGGAACACCATATATTTT; cdr3_aa: CSVEGFGNTIYF
d_call: NA; clone_size: NA; v_call: TRBV7-2; j_call: TRBJ2-4; cdr3_nt: TGTGCCAGCAGCTTGAGAAGACGGGGTCAAAACATTCAGTACTTC; cdr3_aa: CASSLRRRGQNIQYF
d_call: TRBD1; clone_size: few; v_call: TRBV5-1; j_call: TRBJ2-5; cdr3_nt: TGCGCCAGCAGCTCGGGGACAGGCGGGACGACCCAGTACTTC; cdr3_aa: CASSSGTGGTTQYF
d_call: TRBD1; clone_size: NA; v_call: TRBV20-1; j_call: TRBJ2-5; cdr3_nt: TGCAGTGCTAGAGATAGGTCAGGACAGGGCGGAAAGACCCAGTACTTC; cdr3_aa: CSARDRSGQGGKTQYF
d_call: NA; clone_size: few; v_call: TRBV5-1; j_call: TRBJ2-7; cdr3_nt: TGCGCCAGCAGCTTGGACGGCTCCCGGGACGAGCAGTACTTC; cdr3_aa: CASSLDGSRDEQYF
d_call: TRBD2; clone_size: NA; v_call: TRBV7-3; j_call: TRBJ2-1; cdr3_nt: TGTGCCAGCAGCTTATTAGCGGGGGGCTCGTCTGAGCAGTTCTTC; cdr3_aa: CASSLLAGGSSEQFF
d_call: NA; clone_size: NA; v_call: TRBV20-1; j_call: TRBJ1-2; cdr3_nt: TGCAGTGCTAGACATCCCGGGTGTTATGGCTACACCTTT; cdr3_aa: CSARHPGCYGYTF
d_call: NA; clone_size: NA; v_call: TRBV7-7; j_call: TRBJ2-1; cdr3_nt: TGTGCCAGCAGCTTAGCTTTCGGTCACATCCATGAGCAGTTCTTC; cdr3_aa: CASSLAFGHIHEQFF
d_call: TRBD2; clone_size: many; v_call: TRBV29-1; j_call: TRBJ2-5; cdr3_nt: TGCAGCGTCCCACCGACGGCGGGGGGCCAAGAGACCCAGTACTTC; cdr3_aa: CSVPPTAGGQETQYF